This TCR beta chain derives from a study of post-analysis software for immune sequencing data. To note about this clonotype: Its antigen is as yet unknown.

Unique-molecular-identifier-tagged TCR beta cDNA libraries were used. TCRdb re-called the PCR reads with MiXCR, one entry per CDR3 protein. The sample lists fewer than 850,000 distinct CDR3 sequences, 25% to 30% seen once, with around 0.6% in the top ten. Study results and limitations: Patients carried a few TRBV segments more frequently than controls did, and TRBV5-6, TRBV5-1 and TRBV20-1 were among them.

The CDR3 consists of 14 residues. CDR1 is LNHDA and CDR2 is SQIVND in the germline V gene (reference sequence). The receptor's source is a girl aged 10-17 years with multiple sclerosis. The sample consisted of blood. The rearrangement joins TRBV19 to TRBJ2-7, with TRBD2 as a possible D gene (6 bases). The DNA end favors TRBJ2-5, so the J call may be wrong. The CDR3 region is CASSIGGDQETQYF. CDR3 DNA sequence: TGTGCCAGTAGTATAGGGGGGGACCAAGAGACCCAGTACTTC.